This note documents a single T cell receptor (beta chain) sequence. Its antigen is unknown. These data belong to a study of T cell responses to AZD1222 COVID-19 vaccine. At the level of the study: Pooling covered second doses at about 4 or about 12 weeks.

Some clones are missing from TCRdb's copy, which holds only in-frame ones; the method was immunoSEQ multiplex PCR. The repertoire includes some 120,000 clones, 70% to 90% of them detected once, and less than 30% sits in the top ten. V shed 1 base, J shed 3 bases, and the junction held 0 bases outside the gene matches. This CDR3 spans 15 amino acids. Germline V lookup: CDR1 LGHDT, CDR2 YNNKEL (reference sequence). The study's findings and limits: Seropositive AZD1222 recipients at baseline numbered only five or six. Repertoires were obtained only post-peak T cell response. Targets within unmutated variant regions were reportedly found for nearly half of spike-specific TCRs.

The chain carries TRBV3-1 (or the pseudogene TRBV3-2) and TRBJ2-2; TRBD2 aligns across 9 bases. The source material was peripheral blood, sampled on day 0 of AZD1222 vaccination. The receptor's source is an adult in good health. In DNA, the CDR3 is TGTGCCAGCAGCCAAGCTAGCGGGGACACCGGGGAGCTGTTTTTT. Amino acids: CASSQASGDTGELFF.